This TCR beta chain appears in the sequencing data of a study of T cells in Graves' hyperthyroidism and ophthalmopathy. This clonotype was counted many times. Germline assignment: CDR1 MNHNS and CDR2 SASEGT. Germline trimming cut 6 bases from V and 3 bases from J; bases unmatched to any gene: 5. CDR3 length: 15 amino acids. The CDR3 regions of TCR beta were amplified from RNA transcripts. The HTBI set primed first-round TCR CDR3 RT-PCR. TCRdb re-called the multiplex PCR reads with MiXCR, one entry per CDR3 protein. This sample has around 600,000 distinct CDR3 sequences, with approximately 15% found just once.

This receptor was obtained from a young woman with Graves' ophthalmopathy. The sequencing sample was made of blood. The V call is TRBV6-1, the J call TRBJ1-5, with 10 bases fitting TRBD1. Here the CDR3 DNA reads TGTGCCAGCAGGCCGGGACAGGGGATCAATCAGCCCCAGCATTTT. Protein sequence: CASRPGQGINQPQHF.